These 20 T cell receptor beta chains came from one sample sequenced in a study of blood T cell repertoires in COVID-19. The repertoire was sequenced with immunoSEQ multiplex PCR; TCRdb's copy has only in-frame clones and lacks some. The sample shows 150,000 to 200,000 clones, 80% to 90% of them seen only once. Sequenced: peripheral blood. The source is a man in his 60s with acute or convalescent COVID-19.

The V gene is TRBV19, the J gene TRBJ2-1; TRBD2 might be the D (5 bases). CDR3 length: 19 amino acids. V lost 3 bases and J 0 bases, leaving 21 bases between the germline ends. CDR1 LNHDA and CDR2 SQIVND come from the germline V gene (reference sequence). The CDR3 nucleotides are TGTGCCAGTAGTATCGGTCCTTTCGAGCGGCGTATCTCCTACAATGAGCAGTTCTTC. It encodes CASSIGPFERRISYNEQFF.

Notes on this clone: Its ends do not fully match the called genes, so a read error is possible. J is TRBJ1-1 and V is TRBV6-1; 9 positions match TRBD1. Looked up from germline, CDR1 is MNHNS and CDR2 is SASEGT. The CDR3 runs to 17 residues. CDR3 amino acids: CASSAPRGQGLKTEAFF. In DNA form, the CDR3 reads TGTGCCAGCAGTGCCCCTCGAGGACAGGGGTTGAAGACTGAAGCTTTCTTT.

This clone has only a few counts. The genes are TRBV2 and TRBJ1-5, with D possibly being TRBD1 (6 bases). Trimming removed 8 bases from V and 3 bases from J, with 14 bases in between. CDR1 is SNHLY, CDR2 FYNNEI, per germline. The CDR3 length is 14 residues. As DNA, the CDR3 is TGTGCCAGCGGGAGGGGGGGGCCCAATCAGCCCCAGCATTTT. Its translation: CASGRGGPNQPQHF.

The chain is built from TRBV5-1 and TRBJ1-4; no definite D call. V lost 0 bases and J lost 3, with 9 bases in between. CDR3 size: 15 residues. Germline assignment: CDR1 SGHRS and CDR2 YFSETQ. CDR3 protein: CASSLGGMANEKLFF. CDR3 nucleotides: TGCGCCAGCAGCTTGGGAGGGATGGCTAATGAAAAACTGTTTTTT.

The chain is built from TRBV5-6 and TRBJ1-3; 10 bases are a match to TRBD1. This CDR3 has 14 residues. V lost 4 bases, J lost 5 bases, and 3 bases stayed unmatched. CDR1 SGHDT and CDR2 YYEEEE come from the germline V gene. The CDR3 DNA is TGTGCCAGCAGCCCGGACAGGGGGAGAAACACCATATATTTT. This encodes CASSPDRGRNTIYF.

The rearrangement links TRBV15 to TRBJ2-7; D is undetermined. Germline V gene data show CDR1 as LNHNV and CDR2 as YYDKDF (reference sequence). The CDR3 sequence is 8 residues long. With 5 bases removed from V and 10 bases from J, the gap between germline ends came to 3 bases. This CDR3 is CATSLQYF. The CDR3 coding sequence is TGTGCCACCAGCCTCCAGTACTTC.

CDR3 protein: CASSQDFKAGDTGELFF. CDR3 DNA sequence: TGCGCCAGCAGCCAAGATTTCAAAGCGGGAGACACCGGGGAGCTGTTTTTT. J is TRBJ2-2 and V is TRBV4-3; TRBD2 matches at 8 bases. J gave up 3 bases and V 0 bases, and 6 bases lay outside the gene matches. Germline V gene sequence: CDR1 LGHNA, CDR2 YSLEER. The CDR3 has 17 amino acids.

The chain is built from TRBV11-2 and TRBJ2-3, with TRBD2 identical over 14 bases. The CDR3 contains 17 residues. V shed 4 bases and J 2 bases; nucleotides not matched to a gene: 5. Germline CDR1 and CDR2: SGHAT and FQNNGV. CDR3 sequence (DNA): TGTGCCAGCAGCTCAGGGACTAGCGGGGGAGTCACAGATACGCAGTATTTT. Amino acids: CASSSGTSGGVTDTQYF. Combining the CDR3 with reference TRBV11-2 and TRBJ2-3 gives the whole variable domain EAGVAQSPRYKIIEKRQSVAFWCNPISGHATLYWYQQILGQGPKLLIQFQNNGVVDDSQLPKDRFSAERLKGVDSTLKIQPAKLEDSAVYLCASSSGTSGGVTDTQYFGPGTRLTVL.

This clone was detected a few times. The DNA for the CDR3 is TGTGCCAGCAGCCAAGTCAATAAGCATGAGCAGTTCTTC. Protein sequence: CASSQVNKHEQFF. The chain has TRBV3-1 (or the pseudogene TRBV3-2) and TRBJ2-1; D is uncertain. V lost 1 base to trimming and J lost 8 bases, with 9 bases between them. CDR3 length: 13 amino acids. Germline-derived CDR1 and CDR2 are LGHDT and YNNKEL (reference sequence).

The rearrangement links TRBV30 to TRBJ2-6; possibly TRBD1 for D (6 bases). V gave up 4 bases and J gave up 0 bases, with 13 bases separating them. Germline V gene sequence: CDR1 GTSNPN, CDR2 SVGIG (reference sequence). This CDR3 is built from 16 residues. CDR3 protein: CAWKRTVNSGANVLTF. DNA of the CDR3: TGTGCCTGGAAAAGGACAGTAAACTCTGGGGCCAACGTCCTGACTTTC.

CDR3 DNA: TGTGCCAGCAGTTTTGGCCGCTGGCAGCCCCAGCATTTT. It encodes CASSFGRWQPQHF. This chain links TRBV6-5 with TRBJ1-5; no clear D. The CDR3 has 13 residues. Germline-derived CDR1 and CDR2 are MNHEY and SVGAGI. V dropped 4 bases and J dropped 7 bases, with 11 bases sitting between them.

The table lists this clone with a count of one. CDR3 bases: TGTGCCACCAGGGAGGGATTTTTCGCAGATACGCAGTATTTT. As protein: CATREGFFADTQYF. The rearrangement links TRBV15 to TRBJ2-3; the D gene is possibly TRBD2 (6 bases). The germline V gene has CDR1 LNHNV and CDR2 YYDKDF (reference sequence). This CDR3 region has 14 residues. V was cut by 6 bases and J by 4 bases, with 14 bases left in between.

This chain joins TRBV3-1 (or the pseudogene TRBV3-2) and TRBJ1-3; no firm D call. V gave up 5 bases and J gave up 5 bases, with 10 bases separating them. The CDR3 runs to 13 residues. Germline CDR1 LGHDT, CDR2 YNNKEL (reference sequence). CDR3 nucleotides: TGTGCCAGCAGCTTCTCCCCTCGAAACACCATATATTTT. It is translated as CASSFSPRNTIYF.

CDR3 DNA: TGTGCCAGCAGTAACATACAGAACACTGAAGCTTTCTTT. This translates into CASSNIQNTEAFF. The gene calls are TRBV2 and TRBJ1-1; D not certain. The CDR3 runs 13 residues. Germline V gene sequence: CDR1 SNHLY, CDR2 FYNNEI. The V end lost 5 bases, the J end lost 1 base, and 8 bases lay between the germline ends.

CDR3: CASSLPGTGGRNEQYF. The CDR3 DNA sequence: TGTGCCAGCAGCTTACCCGGGACAGGGGGCCGAAACGAGCAGTACTTC. The chain uses TRBV5-5 and TRBJ2-7; TRBD1 matches 12 bases. Germline V gene sequence: CDR1 SGHKS, CDR2 YYEKEE (reference sequence). V was clipped by 2 bases and J by 5 bases; unmatched bases: 8. The CDR3 contains 16 residues. The variable domain in full, with the rest retrieved from reference TRBV5-5 and TRBJ2-7, is DAGVTQSPTHLIKTRGQQVTLRCSPISGHKSVSWYQQVLGQGPQFIFQYYEKEERGRGNFPDRFSARQFPNYSSELNVNALLLGDSALYLCASSLPGTGGRNEQYFGPGTRLTVT.

The CDR3 DNA reads TGTGCCAGCAGTGGACAGGATAATACCGATAGTTATGGAAACACCATATATTTT. Amino acid sequence: CASSGQDNTDSYGNTIYF. The rearrangement uses TRBV2 and TRBJ1-3, with a weak D call TRBD1 (6 bases). The CDR3 has 18 residues. The germline V gene encodes CDR1 SNHLY and CDR2 FYNNEI. V lost 4 bases and J lost 3, with 22 bases in between.

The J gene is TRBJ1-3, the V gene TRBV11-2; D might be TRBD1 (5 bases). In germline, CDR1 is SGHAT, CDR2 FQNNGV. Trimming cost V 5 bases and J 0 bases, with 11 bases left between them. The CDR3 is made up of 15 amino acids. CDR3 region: CASSPDRGSGNTIYF. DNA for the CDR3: TGTGCCAGCAGCCCAGACAGAGGCTCTGGAAACACCATATATTTT.

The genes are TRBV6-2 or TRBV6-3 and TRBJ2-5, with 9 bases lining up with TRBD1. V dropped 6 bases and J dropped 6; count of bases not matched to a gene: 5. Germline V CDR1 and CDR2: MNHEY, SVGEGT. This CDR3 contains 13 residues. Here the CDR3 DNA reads TGTGCCAGCAGCCGACAGGGGGAAAAGACCCAGTACTTC. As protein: CASSRQGEKTQYF.

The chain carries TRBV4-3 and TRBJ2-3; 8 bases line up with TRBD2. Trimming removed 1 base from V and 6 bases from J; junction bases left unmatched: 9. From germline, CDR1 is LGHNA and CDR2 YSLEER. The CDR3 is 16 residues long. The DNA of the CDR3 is TGCGCCAGCAGCCAAGGGTCCGCGGGGGGTATCGATACGCAGTATTTT. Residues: CASSQGSAGGIDTQYF.

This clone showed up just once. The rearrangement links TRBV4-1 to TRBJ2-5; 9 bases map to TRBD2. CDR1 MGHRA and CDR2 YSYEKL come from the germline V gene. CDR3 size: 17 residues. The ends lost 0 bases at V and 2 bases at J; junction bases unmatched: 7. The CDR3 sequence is CASSQDRQRGAQETQYF. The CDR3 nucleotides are TGCGCCAGCAGCCAAGATCGGCAGCGGGGGGCACAAGAGACCCAGTACTTC.